A single sample is the source of the 20 T cell receptor beta chains below, sequenced in a study of blood T cells in healthy people across ages. The authors ran a second PCR of about 7 to 11 cycles using a sample-barcoded 5' primer and a J-beta primer mix. TCRdb used MiXCR to reprocess the 5' RACE reads, holding one entry per CDR3 protein. The sample has 900,000 to 950,000 distinct CDR3 sequences, almost 30% seen once. These sequences were also reported in another study, on T cells of mothers and their children.

What was sequenced was blood. The receptors derive from a middle-aged woman in good health.

This clonotype occurred a few times. J is TRBJ2-7 and V is TRBV27, with D unclear. The germline V and J ends were trimmed by 5 bases and 2 bases, with 7 bases remaining between them. Germline assignment: CDR1 MNHEY and CDR2 SMNVEV (reference sequence). This CDR3 comprises 12 residues. The CDR3 here is CASSRFPYEQYF. As DNA, the CDR3 is TGTGCCAGCAGTAGATTTCCCTACGAGCAGTACTTC.

The chain recombines TRBV3-1 with TRBJ2-6; maybe TRBD1 (6 bases). Germline V gene sequence: CDR1 LGHDT, CDR2 YNNKEL (reference sequence). The CDR3 is 18 residues long. V was shortened by 5 bases and J by 2 bases, with 19 bases between the two germline ends. CDR3 DNA: TGTGCCAGCAGCTCGAACCAACAGGGTCTCACTGGGGCCAACGTCCTGACTTTC. It codes for CASSSNQQGLTGANVLTF.

V and J are TRBV11-2 and TRBJ2-1; 7 nucleotides agree with TRBD2. V shed 8 bases, J shed 7 bases, and the junction held 11 bases outside the gene matches. This CDR3 comprises 14 residues. Germline CDR1 SGHAT, CDR2 FQNNGV. In DNA, the CDR3 is TGTGCCAGCGCCGTCCCGGGGGGAGGTAATGAGCAGTTCTTC. Translation: CASAVPGGGNEQFF.

This clonotype showed up many times. This sequence joins TRBV5-1 and TRBJ2-3; 8 bases are a match to TRBD2. V was clipped by 0 bases and J by 6 bases; unmatched bases: 6. Germline V gene lookup returns CDR1 SGHRS and CDR2 YFSETQ. This CDR3 is built from 15 residues. CDR3 in amino acids: CASSLVGLGVDTQYF. The DNA for the CDR3 is TGCGCCAGCAGCTTGGTGGGACTAGGGGTCGATACGCAGTATTTT. Supplemented by reference TRBV5-1 and TRBJ2-3, the full variable domain reads KAGVTQTPRYLIKTRGQQVTLSCSPISGHRSVSWYQQTPGQGLQFLFEYFSETQRNKGNFPGRFSGRQFSNSRSEMNVSTLELGDSALYLCASSLVGLGVDTQYFGPGTRLTVL.

This CDR3 is CASRDRGYTSYEQYF. The CDR3 coding sequence is TGTGCCAGCAGGGACAGGGGGTATACCTCCTACGAGCAGTACTTC. The chain carries TRBV6-2 or TRBV6-3 and TRBJ2-7; TRBD1 aligns across 10 bases. The V segment lost 6 bases and the J segment 0 bases; nucleotides outside the gene matches: 5. From germline, CDR1 is MNHEY and CDR2 SVGEGT. The CDR3 length is 15 residues.

V gene TRBV3-1 combines with J gene TRBJ2-5, with 14 bases matching TRBD2. Trimming took 0 bases from V and 3 from J; bases not matched to a gene: 3. Germline V gene lookup returns CDR1 LGHDT and CDR2 YNNKEL (reference sequence). The CDR3 spans 17 residues. CDR3 sequence (DNA): TGTGCCAGCAGCCAAGACTTGACTAGCGGGGGGGAAGAGACCCAGTACTTC. It is translated as CASSQDLTSGGEETQYF.

CDR3 nucleotides: TGCAGTGCTAGAGGTGGACTAGAAGTGGAGACCCAGTACTTC. Its translation is CSARGGLEVETQYF. This chain links TRBV20-1 with TRBJ2-7; 7 nucleotides match TRBD2. The DNA end lines up better with TRBJ2-5; the J call may be wrong. Germline V gene data show CDR1 as DFQATT and CDR2 as SNEGSKA (reference sequence). The CDR3 length is 14 residues.

This clonotype has at least ten counts. The J gene is TRBJ2-3, the V gene TRBV29-1; perhaps TRBD2 as D (6 bases). Trimming stripped 7 bases from V and 7 bases from J, with 18 bases between. CDR1 is SQVTM and CDR2 is ANQGSEA in the germline V gene. The CDR3 consists of 13 residues. The CDR3 DNA reads TGCAGCGCAAGGGATGTAGCGGCTCATACGCAGTATTTT. Protein: CSARDVAAHTQYF.

This clonotype has only a few counts. V and J are TRBV20-1 and TRBJ2-1, with TRBD2 matching 8 bases. In germline, CDR1 is DFQATT, CDR2 SNEGSKA (reference sequence). This CDR3 has 13 amino acids. V shed 4 bases and J 5 bases; nucleotides not matched to a gene: 4. The CDR3 here is CSANRGGNNEQFF. CDR3 coding DNA: TGCAGTGCTAACCGGGGGGGCAACAATGAGCAGTTCTTC.

Ten or more counts support this clonotype. One end of the junction does not line up with germline, which may come from a read error. The V and J genes are TRBV12-3 or TRBV12-4 and TRBJ1-6; maybe TRBD1 (6 bases). This CDR3 contains 14 residues. The CDR3 nucleotides read TGTGCCAGCCAGCGGGGCAGGGGAAATTCACTCCTCCACTTT. Translation: CASQRGRGNSLLHF.

The V call is TRBV12-3 or TRBV12-4, the J call TRBJ2-1; TRBD2 matches 13 bases. The end of the DNA aligns better with TRBJ2-7, so the J call may be wrong. CDR3 length: 18 amino acids. The DNA for the CDR3 is TGTGCCAGCAGTCCCGGACTAGCGGGGGCGACTTCCTACAATGAGCAGTACTTC. This encodes CASSPGLAGATSYNEQYF.

In the case of this clonotype: A much larger clone differs from this one at a single base, so this may be a read error. The V call is TRBV7-2, the J call TRBJ2-7; a weak D match, TRBD2 (6 bases). The CDR3 totals 14 residues. Per the germline V gene, CDR1 is SGHTA and CDR2 is FQGNSA. V was trimmed by 5 bases and J by 7 bases, leaving 18 bases between them. CDR3 bases: TGTGCCAGCAGCCGGAGGGCCCTCGGTAGGGAGCAGTACTTC. Translated, it gives CASSRRALGREQYF.

The chain recombines TRBV7-9 with TRBJ2-1; 10 bases are shared with TRBD2. Germline V gives CDR1 SEHNR, CDR2 FQNEAQ (reference sequence). V shed 3 bases and J 8 bases; nucleotides not matched to a gene: 7. The CDR3 is 15 residues long. The CDR3 here is CASSFPTAGGDEQFF. CDR3 DNA sequence: TGTGCCAGCAGCTTCCCAACAGCGGGGGGGGATGAGCAGTTCTTC.

This clonotype was seen ten or more times. The rearrangement uses TRBV7-9 and TRBJ1-2, with D tentatively TRBD1 (5 bases). CDR3 size: 14 residues. CDR1 is SEHNR, CDR2 FQNEAQ, per germline (reference sequence). Trimming took off 5 bases at V and 5 bases at J, with 15 bases between the two ends. For the CDR3, the DNA is TGTGCCAGCAGCGCCCTAGGGGTAAAGTATGGCTACACCTTC. This codes for CASSALGVKYGYTF.

The J gene is TRBJ1-1, the V gene TRBV6-6; weak D call: TRBD1 (5 bases). The CDR3 totals 16 residues. Trimming shortened V by 8 bases and J by 6 bases, and 25 bases separated the two germline ends. Per the germline V gene, CDR1 is MNHNY and CDR2 is SVGAGI (reference sequence). CDR3 residues: CASRDVRRDVVAEAFF. The CDR3, as DNA: TGTGCCAGCCGCGATGTGCGCAGGGATGTGGTCGCTGAAGCTTTCTTT.

The chain couples TRBV20-1 to TRBJ2-7; TRBD2 aligns across 13 bases. The J call may not be correct, given that the DNA end is closer to TRBJ2-5. CDR1 and CDR2 from the germline V gene are DFQATT and SNEGSKA (reference sequence). The CDR3 runs 19 residues. CDR3: CSAAGLAGLNFPDQETQYF. In DNA form, the CDR3 reads TGCAGTGCCGCGGGACTAGCGGGACTAAACTTTCCCGATCAAGAGACCCAGTACTTC.

The CDR3 DNA reads as TGCGCCAGCAGCTTGGGGGGCCGTAAAGATACGCAGTATTTT. Protein product: CASSLGGRKDTQYF. This chain joins TRBV5-1 and TRBJ2-3; D is possibly TRBD1 (5 bases). V was shortened by 0 bases and J by 5 bases, with 10 bases between the two germline ends. The CDR3 covers 14 residues. Germline CDR1 is SGHRS and CDR2 is YFSETQ.

The rearrangement links TRBV12-3 or TRBV12-4 to TRBJ2-2, with 7 bases fitting TRBD2. The CDR3 is 14 residues long. V trimming: 3 bases; J trimming: 8 bases; junction bases outside the gene matches: 6. The CDR3 nucleotides read TGTGCCAGCAGTTTGGGACTAAGTCCTGGGGAGCTGTTTTTT. Residues: CASSLGLSPGELFF.

This chain uses TRBV20-1 with TRBJ2-3; D perhaps matches TRBD2 (5 bases). V dropped 7 bases and J dropped 2 bases, with 13 bases sitting between them. This CDR3 comprises 13 residues. The germline V gene has CDR1 DFQATT and CDR2 SNEGSKA (reference sequence). This CDR3 is CSGASPPTDTQYF. CDR3 nucleotide sequence: TGCAGTGGGGCTAGCCCACCCACAGATACGCAGTATTTT.

As concerns this clonotype: Given a much more abundant clone one base away, this may be a read error. The J gene is TRBJ2-5, the V gene TRBV13; D is unclear. Germline-derived CDR1 and CDR2 are PRHDT and FYEKMQ (reference sequence). The V end lost 6 bases, the J end lost 0 bases, and 8 bases lay between the germline ends. The CDR3 contains 13 residues. CDR3 sequence reads: CASSLYNQETQYF. CDR3 nucleotide sequence: TGTGCCAGCAGTTTATACAACCAAGAGACCCAGTACTTC.